The rows below give T cell receptor beta chains drawn from one sample of a study of multiple sclerosis patients with progressive multifocal leukoencephalopathy. Generated by immunoSEQ multiplex PCR, the TCRdb table keeps only in-frame clones and is missing some. The sample records some 30,000 clones, more than 70% being singletons. Sequencing used PBMCs. The receptors originated from a human donor with multiple sclerosis. The CDR3 runs from the conserved cysteine through the conserved F or W. D genes are given only for firm matches. Rows may omit the clone size; those that give it use once, few, many or a size class.

CDR3aa	CDR3nt	abundance	d_gene	v_gene	j_gene
CASSPRSTGNTEAFF	TGTGCCAGCTCACCGCGATCAACAGGGAACACTGAAGCTTTCTTT	NA	NA	TRBV18	TRBJ1-1
CASSYQGGNTGELFF	TGTGCCAGCAGTTACCAGGGTGGGAACACCGGGGAGCTGTTTTTT	NA	NA	TRBV9	TRBJ2-2
CASSLIRNTGELFF	TGTGCCAGCAGCTTAATTCGTAACACCGGGGAGCTGTTTTTT	few	NA	TRBV7-3	TRBJ2-2
CASSLAYNSPLHF	TGTGCCAGCAGCTTAGCCTATAATTCACCCCTCCACTTT	NA	NA	TRBV7-9	TRBJ1-6
CSVGGRGYNEQFF	TGCAGCGTGGGGGGCAGGGGCTACAATGAGCAGTTCTTC	NA	NA	TRBV29-1	TRBJ2-1
CASSLRTVQFF	TGTGCCAGCAGTTTACGTACGGTGCAGTTCTTC	once	NA	TRBV27	TRBJ2-1
CASSQVSGANQPQHF	TGCGCCAGCAGCCAAGTATCAGGGGCGAATCAGCCCCAGCATTTT	NA	NA	TRBV4-3	TRBJ1-5
CSMTVTLYNEQFF	TGCAGCATGACAGTAACACTTTACAATGAGCAGTTCTTC	NA	NA	TRBV29-1	TRBJ2-1
CASSRLPGTGSTGELFF	TGTGCCAGCAGCCGATTACCGGGGACAGGGAGCACCGGGGAGCTGTTTTTT	NA	TRBD1	TRBV7-2	TRBJ2-2
CASSQRQGKDEKLFF	TGTGCCAGCAGTCAACGACAGGGCAAGGATGAAAAACTGTTTTTT	NA	TRBD1	TRBV28	TRBJ1-4
CASSVFGTDFYGYTF	TGTGCCAGCAGCGTCTTTGGGACGGATTTCTATGGCTACACCTTC	NA	NA	TRBV9	TRBJ1-2
CASSSQKLTFQGALFYNEQFF	TGTGCCAGCAGTTCCCAAAAACTAACCTTCCAGGGGGCCCTGTTTTACAATGAGCAGTTCTTC	NA	TRBD1	TRBV28	TRBJ2-1
CASSIGTGIYGYTF	TGTGCCAGTAGTATAGGGACAGGGATCTATGGCTACACCTTC	NA	TRBD1	TRBV19	TRBJ1-2
CASSFTGGSYNEQFF	TGTGCCAGCAGCTTCACAGGGGGCTCCTACAATGAGCAGTTCTTC	once	TRBD1	TRBV14	TRBJ2-1
CASSPEGTSSPLHF	TGCGCCAGTAGCCCGGAGGGAACGTCTTCACCCCTCCACTTT	NA	NA	TRBV5-1	TRBJ1-6
CASSRYGQETQYF	TGTGCCAGCAGCCGATACGGACAAGAGACCCAGTACTTC	NA	NA	TRBV14	TRBJ2-5
CASSTSGTANYGYTF	TGTGCCAGTAGTACGAGCGGGACAGCTAACTATGGCTACACCTTC	NA	TRBD1	TRBV19	TRBJ1-2
CASSTGAGTGALNTEAFF	TGTGCCAGCAGTACGGGGGCCGGGACAGGGGCCTTAAACACTGAAGCTTTCTTT	once	TRBD1	TRBV9	TRBJ1-1
CASSLVWGLAGENPTGELFF	TGTGCCAGCAGCTTAGTTTGGGGACTAGCGGGGGAAAATCCCACCGGGGAGCTGTTTTTT	NA	TRBD2	TRBV7-8	TRBJ2-2
CASSEGGLAGSSTDTQYF	TGTGCCAGCAGTGAAGGGGGACTAGCGGGTTCTAGCACAGATACGCAGTATTTT	NA	TRBD2	TRBV2	TRBJ2-3
CASGRSPGRSTQYF	TGTGCTAGTGGCCGCTCCCCCGGGCGAAGTACGCAGTATTTT	NA	NA	TRBV12-5	TRBJ2-3
CASSEMGYEQYF	TGTGCCAGCAGTGAAATGGGGTACGAGCAGTACTTC	NA	NA	TRBV6-5	TRBJ2-7
CASSLTVTEAFF	TGTGCCAGCAGCTTGACAGTTACCGAAGCTTTCTTT	NA	NA	TRBV5-6	TRBJ1-1
CASSLQGAGTEAFF	TGTGCCAGCAGCTTACAGGGGGCCGGCACTGAAGCTTTCTTT	NA	TRBD1	TRBV11-2	TRBJ1-1
CASSSQWGASYEQYF	TGTGCTAGCAGCTCTCAGTGGGGTGCATCCTACGAGCAGTACTTC	NA	NA	TRBV7-7	TRBJ2-7
CASSLGAAGAEQFF	TGTGCCAGCAGCTTAGGGGCCGCCGGCGCTGAGCAGTTCTTC	once	NA	TRBV7-9	TRBJ2-1
CASSVGTLQDTQYF	TGTGCCAGCAGCGTCGGGACTCTCCAAGATACGCAGTATTTT	NA	NA	TRBV9	TRBJ2-3
CASSLLKEVNTEAFF	TGTGCCAGCAGCTTGCTAAAAGAGGTGAACACTGAAGCTTTCTTT	NA	NA	TRBV7-2	TRBJ1-1
CASSEHSSNQPQHF	TGTGCCAGCAGTGAACACAGTAGCAATCAGCCCCAGCATTTT	NA	NA	TRBV6-1	TRBJ1-5
CSVDGTGGFTNYGYTF	TGCAGCGTTGATGGGACAGGGGGTTTTACTAACTATGGCTACACCTTC	NA	TRBD1	TRBV29-1	TRBJ1-2
CASSPVSGGSGYTF	TGTGCCAGCAGCCCCGTCTCAGGGGGGTCTGGCTACACCTTC	once	TRBD1	TRBV4-2	TRBJ1-2
CASSMAGTSGGGPQYF	TGTGCCAGTAGTATGGCCGGGACTAGCGGGGGTGGGCCGCAGTACTTC	NA	TRBD2	TRBV19	TRBJ2-7
CASSSGTDTQYF	TGTGCCAGCAGTAGCGGCACAGATACGCAGTATTTT	NA	NA	TRBV7-9	TRBJ2-3
CASSEAGQGASKAFF	TGTGCCAGCAGTGAAGCGGGGCAGGGGGCATCGAAAGCTTTCTTT	NA	TRBD1	TRBV2	TRBJ1-1
CASTGTGRYGYTF	TGTGCCAGCACCGGGACAGGCCGATACGGCTACACCTTC	NA	TRBD1	TRBV25-1	TRBJ1-2
CASSPRGGLGNTEAFF	TGCGCCAGCAGTCCCAGGGGGGGGCTGGGGAACACTGAAGCTTTCTTT	NA	TRBD1	TRBV5-1	TRBJ1-1
CASGPPPPLPDTQYF	TGTGCCAGCGGTCCCCCGCCCCCCCTCCCGGATACGCAGTATTTT	NA	NA	TRBV6-5	TRBJ2-3
CSVEGGSTKAQYF	TGCAGCGTTGAAGGTGGGTCCACTAAGGCGCAGTATTTT	NA	NA	TRBV29-1	TRBJ2-3
CASSLDSTGPYGYTF	TGTGCCAGCAGCCTGGATTCGACAGGGCCGTATGGCTACACCTTC	NA	TRBD1	TRBV11-1	TRBJ1-2
CASTRGGAGINEQFF	TGTGCCAGCACCCGGGGCGGGGCAGGGATCAATGAGCAGTTCTTC	NA	NA	TRBV5-4	TRBJ2-1
CASRRVNSPLHF	TGTGCCAGCAGGAGAGTAAATTCACCCCTCCACTTT	NA	NA	TRBV6-5	TRBJ1-6
CASSSDSNQPQHF	TGCGCCAGCAGTTCTGACAGCAATCAGCCCCAGCATTTT	NA	NA	TRBV10-2	TRBJ1-5
CASSQGSQGGYTF	TGCGCCAGCAGCCAAGGGTCCCAAGGAGGCTACACCTTC	NA	NA	TRBV4-1	TRBJ1-2
CASSQDTTGFYNEQFF	TGCGCCAGCAGCCAAGATACAACAGGGTTTTACAATGAGCAGTTCTTC	NA	NA	TRBV4-1	TRBJ2-1
CANLGGNGYTF	TGTGCCAACTTAGGGGGGAATGGCTACACCTTC	NA	NA	TRBV6-1	TRBJ1-2
CASSLGTGRELFF	TGTGCCAGCAGCTTAGGGACAGGGCGGGAGCTGTTTTTT	NA	TRBD1	TRBV11-2	TRBJ2-2
CASSQDPGKTGELFF	TGTGCCAGCAGCCAAGATCCGGGGAAAACCGGGGAGCTGTTTTTT	NA	NA	TRBV4-2	TRBJ2-2
CTSSQAGVQETQYF	TGCACCAGCAGCCAAGCGGGGGTCCAAGAGACCCAGTACTTC	NA	NA	TRBV1	TRBJ2-5
CASSLGTGLDTDTQYF	TGCGCCAGCAGCTTGGGGACAGGGCTAGACACAGATACGCAGTATTTT	NA	TRBD1	TRBV5-1	TRBJ2-3
CASSFSTGVNTEAFF	TGCGCCAGCAGCTTCTCGACAGGGGTCAACACTGAAGCTTTCTTT	once	TRBD1	TRBV5-1	TRBJ1-1
CASSPPLRGQGYTF	TGTGCCAGCAGTCCTCCCCTGAGGGGGCAAGGCTACACCTTC	NA	TRBD1	TRBV5-4	TRBJ1-2
CASSDRDYNEQFF	TGTGCCAGCAGTGACCGGGACTACAATGAGCAGTTCTTC	NA	NA	TRBV6-4	TRBJ2-1
CASSGAAGELFF	TGCGCCAGCAGCGGGGCGGCCGGGGAGCTGTTTTTT	NA	NA	TRBV10-1	TRBJ2-2
CSVEAGGANYGYTF	TGCAGCGTTGAAGCGGGGGGGGCGAACTATGGCTACACCTTC	NA	NA	TRBV29-1	TRBJ1-2
CASSEFGGTEAFF	TGTGCCAGCAGTGAGTTTGGGGGGACTGAAGCTTTCTTT	NA	NA	TRBV28	TRBJ1-1